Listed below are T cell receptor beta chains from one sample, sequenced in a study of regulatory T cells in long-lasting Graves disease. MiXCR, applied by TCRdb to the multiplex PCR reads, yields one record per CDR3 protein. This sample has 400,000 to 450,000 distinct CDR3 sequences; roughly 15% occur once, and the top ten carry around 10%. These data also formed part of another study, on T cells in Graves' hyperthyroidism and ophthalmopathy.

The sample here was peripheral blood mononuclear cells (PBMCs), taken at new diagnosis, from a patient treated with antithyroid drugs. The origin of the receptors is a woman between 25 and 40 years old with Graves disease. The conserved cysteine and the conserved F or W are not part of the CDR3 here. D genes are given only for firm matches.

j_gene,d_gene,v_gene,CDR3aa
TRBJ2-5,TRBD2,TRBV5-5,ASSLGLAGGIETQY
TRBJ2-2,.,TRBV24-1,ATSDPGTANTGELF
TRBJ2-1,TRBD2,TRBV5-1,ASSLMTSGGRPF
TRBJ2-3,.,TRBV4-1,ASSQDHGPNTQY
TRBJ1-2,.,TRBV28,ASSHLHTSNYGYT
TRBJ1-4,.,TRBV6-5,ASSYPPGEMHEKLF
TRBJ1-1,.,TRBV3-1,ASGFSTEAF
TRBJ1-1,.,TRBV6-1,ASSERTAWNTEAF
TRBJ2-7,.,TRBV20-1,SARLDLYEQY
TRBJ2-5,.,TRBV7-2,ASSQRVRGSQETQY
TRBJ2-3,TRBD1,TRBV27,ASINRQGVGDTQY
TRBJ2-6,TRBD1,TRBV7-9,ASSLGDRAGANVLT
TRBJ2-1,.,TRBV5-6,ASGGIRGTAFQWEQF
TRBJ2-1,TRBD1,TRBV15,ATSRDFGTGGNEQF
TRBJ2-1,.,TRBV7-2,ASRHGTTYNEQF
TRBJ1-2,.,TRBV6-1,ASRANSWGYGYT
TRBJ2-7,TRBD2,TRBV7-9,ASSPGLAETSYEQY
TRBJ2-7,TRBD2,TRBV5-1,ASKNGRASFHEQY
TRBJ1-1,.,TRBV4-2,ASSQGAGPDGR
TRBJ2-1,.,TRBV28,ASSLDGTNEQF
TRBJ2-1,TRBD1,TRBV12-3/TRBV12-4,ASSSWTGSFNEQF
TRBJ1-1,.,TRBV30,AWNSRTEAF
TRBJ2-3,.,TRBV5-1,ASSETSTTDTQY
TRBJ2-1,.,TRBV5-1,ASSLERGNEQF
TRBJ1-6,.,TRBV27,ATRDTTNSPLH
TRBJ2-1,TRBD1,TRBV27,ASSLSFPGQGWTHEQF
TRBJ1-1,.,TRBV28,ASSPGRGNTEAF
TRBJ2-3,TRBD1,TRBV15,AASRGLATDTQY
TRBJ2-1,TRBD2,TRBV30,AWSVGAGGPQF
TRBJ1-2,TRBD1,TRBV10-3,AISAFPGQFGYT
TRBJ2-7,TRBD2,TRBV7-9,ASSFLPSGSSYEQY
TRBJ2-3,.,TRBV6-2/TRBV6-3,ASSYSDRDTDTQY
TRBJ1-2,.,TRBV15,ATSRDPPSANYGYT
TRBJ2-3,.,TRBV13,ASSLGLGPNTDTQY
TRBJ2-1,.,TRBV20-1,SAYPENLYNEQF
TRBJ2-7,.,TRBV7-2,ASSSQGGNYEQY
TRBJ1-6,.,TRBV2,ASRRELKGPLH
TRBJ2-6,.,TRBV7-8,ASSLQGGSGANVLT
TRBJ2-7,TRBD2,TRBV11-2,ASSPAGGREEQY
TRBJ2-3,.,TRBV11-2,ASSPNSVLTDTQY
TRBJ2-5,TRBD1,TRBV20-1,SAYFPGQGGETQY
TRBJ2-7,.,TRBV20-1,SAPPQY
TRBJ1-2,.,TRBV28,ASSLKPYGYT
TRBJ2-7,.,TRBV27,ASFSISYEQY
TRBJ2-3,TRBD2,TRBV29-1,SVEEGLAGGPGTDTQY